This TCR beta chain was recovered during a study of T cell responses to AZD1222 COVID-19 vaccine. General study results and limits: It was only after the peak T cell response that any repertoires were sampled. Only a handful of AZD1222 recipients, more than five in all, had baseline seropositivity. The donor cohort was predominantly white British with a female majority, and clonal diversity may have been underestimated. Receipt of two AZD1222 doses was followed by a rise in Spike-specific TCR breadth and depth.

TCRdb's table, derived via immunoSEQ multiplex PCR, lists solely in-frame clones and lacks some. The table has tens of thousands of clones, roughly 89% seen once. A remark on this clone: Its matching antigen is unknown.

CDR1 is ENHRY and CDR2 is SYGVKD in the germline V gene. The CDR3 is made up of 15 amino acids. Trimming cost V 3 bases and J 8 bases, with 19 bases left between them. J is TRBJ1-2 and V is TRBV10-3; D perhaps matches TRBD1 (5 bases). The sequence derives from an adult in good health. Sequencing used peripheral blood, obtained on day 0 of AZD1222 vaccination. The CDR3 sequence: CAISDQGKAPRGYTF. The CDR3 nucleotides read TGTGCCATCAGTGACCAGGGAAAGGCCCCCAGAGGCTACACCTTC.